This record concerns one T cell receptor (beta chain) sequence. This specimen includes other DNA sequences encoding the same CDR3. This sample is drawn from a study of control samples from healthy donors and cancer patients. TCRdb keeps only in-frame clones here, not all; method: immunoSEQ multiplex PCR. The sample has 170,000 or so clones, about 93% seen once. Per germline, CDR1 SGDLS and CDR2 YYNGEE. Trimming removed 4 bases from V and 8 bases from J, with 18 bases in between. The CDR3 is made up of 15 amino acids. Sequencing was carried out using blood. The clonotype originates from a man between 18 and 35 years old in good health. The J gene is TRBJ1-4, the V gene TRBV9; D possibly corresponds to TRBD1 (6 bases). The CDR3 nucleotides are TGTGCCAGCAGCCTGAACGGGGAGGGGGGGGAAAAACTGTTTTTT. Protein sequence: CASSLNGEGGEKLFF. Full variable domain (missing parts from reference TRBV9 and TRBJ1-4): DSGVTQTPKHLITATGQRVTLRCSPRSGDLSVYWYQQSLDQGLQFLIQYYNGEERAKGNILERFSAQQFPDLHSELNLSSLELGDSALYFCASSLNGEGGEKLFFGSGTQLSVL.